These 3 T cell receptor beta chains were all obtained from the same sample, sequenced in a study of follicular helper T cells after annual influenza vaccination. This table comes from immunoSEQ multiplex PCR, and its TCRdb copy is limited to in-frame clones, with some not included. The sample yields roughly 7,900 clones, over 70% seen once. Time point meaning: 2015-2016 season, 7 days after influenza vaccination. Sample: CXCR5+ CD38- circulating T follicular helper cells from blood, taken 7 days after influenza vaccination. Subset defined: circulating Tfh, non-naive CD4+CXCR5+PD-1+ (ICOS+CD38+ or ICOS-CD38-). The receptors derive from an adult who received the influenza vaccine.

The rearrangement links TRBV28 to TRBJ1-5; perhaps TRBD1 as D (5 bases). Trimming stripped 5 bases from V and 2 bases from J, with 16 bases between. This CDR3 has 16 residues. Germline V gene sequence: CDR1 MDHEN, CDR2 SYDVKM. The CDR3 reads CASSASGRGGNQPQHF. In DNA form, the CDR3 reads TGTGCCAGCAGTGCCTCGGGGCGGGGGGGCAATCAGCCCCAGCATTTT.

This clone has a handful of counts. V gene TRBV6-6 combines with J gene TRBJ1-2; 10 positions match TRBD1. Germline assignment: CDR1 MNHNY and CDR2 SVGAGI (reference sequence). The CDR3 runs to 13 residues. J gave up 8 bases and V 6 bases, and 6 bases lay outside the gene matches. The CDR3 DNA is TGTGCCAGCAGCCCCGACAGGGGGCTAGGCTACACCTTC. Protein product: CASSPDRGLGYTF.

The rearrangement joins TRBV28 to TRBJ2-3; no definite D call. Trimming stripped 2 bases from V and 2 bases from J, with 14 bases between. From germline, CDR1 is MDHEN and CDR2 SYDVKM. This CDR3 comprises 16 residues. The CDR3 DNA reads TGTGCCAGCAGTTTACATCGGGCAGGCCTCACAGATACGCAGTATTTT. It yields the protein CASSLHRAGLTDTQYF.